This is a list of T cell receptor beta chains from one sample in a study of patients and donors after allogeneic stem cell transplantation. TCRdb processed the RT-PCR reads anew with MiXCR; each CDR3 protein has one entry. This table has 800,000 to 1,000,000 distinct CDR3 sequences, roughly 17% appearing once. The source material was blood, either unsorted or a sorted T cell fraction (not recorded which). Receptors originate from a human donor who was either an allogeneic HSCT recipient or a stem cell or donor lymphocyte infusion donor (not recorded which). It is not recorded whose cells these are; they may come from a transplant donor. Each CDR3 is given with its conserved first and last residue. Fields, in order: CDR3 protein, V gene, D gene. A D gene is named only where the DNA matches it firmly.

cdr3_aa: CSVEDKGLGETQYF; v_call: TRBV29-1; d_call: .
cdr3_aa: CASRVRGLTNTEAFF; v_call: TRBV6-1; d_call: .
cdr3_aa: CSVRTGGQYGYTF; v_call: TRBV29-1; d_call: TRBD1
cdr3_aa: CASSEGLAGAYNEQFF; v_call: TRBV6-4; d_call: TRBD2
cdr3_aa: CASSPLGAGWEQYF; v_call: TRBV7-2; d_call: .
cdr3_aa: CSVGGASSDTQYF; v_call: TRBV29-1; d_call: TRBD1
cdr3_aa: CASSSGVQIPYEQYF; v_call: TRBV5-5; d_call: .
cdr3_aa: CASSFDLGYTF; v_call: TRBV12-3/TRBV12-4; d_call: .
cdr3_aa: CASCRALQGTQYF; v_call: TRBV6-1; d_call: .
cdr3_aa: CASSQEGGLEDNYGYTF; v_call: TRBV4-3; d_call: TRBD1
cdr3_aa: CASSHSGSPGELFF; v_call: TRBV7-7; d_call: TRBD2
cdr3_aa: CASSVDGLRGEQYF; v_call: TRBV9; d_call: .
cdr3_aa: CSARSEASYNSPLHF; v_call: TRBV20-1; d_call: .
cdr3_aa: CSVEQGVRETQYF; v_call: TRBV29-1; d_call: TRBD1
cdr3_aa: CASSLGDTLVTDTQYF; v_call: TRBV9; d_call: .
cdr3_aa: CASSLGGTSKETQYF; v_call: TRBV5-1; d_call: TRBD2
cdr3_aa: CATTTSGGANEQFF; v_call: TRBV6-2/TRBV6-3; d_call: TRBD2
cdr3_aa: CASSLVTVTGELFF; v_call: TRBV7-2; d_call: .
cdr3_aa: CASTGQLNEKLFF; v_call: TRBV6-1; d_call: .
cdr3_aa: CASSAGGSSPLHF; v_call: TRBV19; d_call: TRBD1
cdr3_aa: CASSLGGRAHMTYNEQFF; v_call: TRBV11-1; d_call: .
cdr3_aa: CASSLSRQGGRAEAFF; v_call: TRBV12-3/TRBV12-4; d_call: TRBD1
cdr3_aa: CASSQDIRVWEKLFF; v_call: TRBV4-3; d_call: .
cdr3_aa: CASSLQGQDVYGYTF; v_call: TRBV5-1; d_call: TRBD1
cdr3_aa: CASSSSGQFYEQYF; v_call: TRBV5-5; d_call: TRBD1
cdr3_aa: CASSLQGPQNTEAFF; v_call: TRBV5-1; d_call: .
cdr3_aa: CAISEPSGMTEQYF; v_call: TRBV10-3; d_call: TRBD2
cdr3_aa: CSARWLVRGNEQFF; v_call: TRBV20-1; d_call: .
cdr3_aa: CATSDRNNRLFF; v_call: TRBV24-1; d_call: .
cdr3_aa: CATSVGDTEAFF; v_call: TRBV24-1; d_call: .
cdr3_aa: CASSEYGTETQYF; v_call: TRBV2; d_call: .
cdr3_aa: CASTTTVESYEQYF; v_call: TRBV12-3/TRBV12-4; d_call: .
cdr3_aa: CASSPRTSGGWETQYF; v_call: TRBV3-1; d_call: TRBD2
cdr3_aa: CASGAHEAVQYF; v_call: TRBV12-3/TRBV12-4; d_call: .
cdr3_aa: CASSLGLAGLTDTQYF; v_call: TRBV5-1; d_call: TRBD2
cdr3_aa: CSAAPGAQVTEAFF; v_call: TRBV20-1; d_call: .
cdr3_aa: CASSAGTGIGELFF; v_call: TRBV9; d_call: TRBD1
cdr3_aa: CASSDRLAGGPSETQYF; v_call: TRBV25-1; d_call: TRBD2
cdr3_aa: CASTRLSDRQYF; v_call: TRBV6-5; d_call: .
cdr3_aa: CASSYSRGGAYNEQFF; v_call: TRBV6-5; d_call: TRBD2
cdr3_aa: CASSLAKASRPSYNEQFF; v_call: TRBV5-6; d_call: .
cdr3_aa: CASSKDGACVRGYATNEKLFF; v_call: TRBV21-1; d_call: .
cdr3_aa: CASRMDNRDEQYF; v_call: TRBV12-3/TRBV12-4; d_call: .
cdr3_aa: CASSRGPAWGNEQFF; v_call: TRBV4-3; d_call: .
cdr3_aa: CSARDRQGWATEAFF; v_call: TRBV20-1; d_call: .
cdr3_aa: CASSEGGAEQYF; v_call: TRBV25-1; d_call: .
cdr3_aa: CASGRGQFF; v_call: TRBV12-3/TRBV12-4; d_call: .
cdr3_aa: CAWGGQLNTEAFF; v_call: TRBV30; d_call: TRBD1
cdr3_aa: CATTPDNRAYF; v_call: TRBV2; d_call: .
cdr3_aa: CSVETGMGTGELFF; v_call: TRBV29-1; d_call: .
cdr3_aa: CASSLDRGDVNYGYTF; v_call: TRBV7-2; d_call: TRBD1
cdr3_aa: CSVFGGRTGGNTEAFF; v_call: TRBV29-1; d_call: TRBD1
cdr3_aa: CASSQPDARNTGELFF; v_call: TRBV4-3; d_call: .
cdr3_aa: CASSHQGGDSPLHF; v_call: TRBV3-1; d_call: .
cdr3_aa: CASSRMGTGGSYYGYTF; v_call: TRBV3-1; d_call: TRBD1